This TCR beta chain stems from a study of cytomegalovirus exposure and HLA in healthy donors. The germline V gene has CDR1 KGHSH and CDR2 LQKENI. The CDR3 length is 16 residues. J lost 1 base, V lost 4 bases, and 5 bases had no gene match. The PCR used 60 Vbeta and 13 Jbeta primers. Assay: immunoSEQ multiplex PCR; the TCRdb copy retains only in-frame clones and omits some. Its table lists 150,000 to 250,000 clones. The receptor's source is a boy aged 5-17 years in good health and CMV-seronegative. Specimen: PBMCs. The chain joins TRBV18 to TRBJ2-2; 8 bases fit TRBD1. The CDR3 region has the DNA TGTGCCAGCTCACTATCCGGGACAGGGAACACCGGGGAGCTGTTTTTT. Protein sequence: CASSLSGTGNTGELFF.